This T cell receptor (beta chain) appears in the sequencing data of a study of OX40 agonist ivuxolimab in advanced cancers. Study background: The patients' treatment was ivuxolimab, an agonistic anti-OX40 (CD134) antibody. Among those enrolled, mean age was about 62 years (range roughly 20 to 79) and approximately 80% were male. Three patients, one with hepatocellular carcinoma and two with cutaneous melanoma, responded partially.

Per germline, CDR1 KGHSH and CDR2 LQKENI. CDR3 length equals 18 residues. V lost 3 bases, J lost 9 bases, and 15 bases stayed unmatched. Here immunoSEQ multiplex PCR was the method, and the copy in TCRdb shows in-frame clones only, minus some. The top ten clones hold under 30% of a sample with 30,000 to 40,000 clones, around 87% of them seen once. This clone was recorded once. The sequence was obtained from an adult with an advanced solid tumor such as melanoma, head and neck, liver or kidney cancer. Source: CD4+ or CD8+ T cells sorted from blood, taken in a trial of the OX40 agonist ivuxolimab. The chain recombines TRBV18 with TRBJ2-1; 12 nucleotides match TRBD1. CDR3 nucleotide sequence: TGTGCCAGCTCACCCCGCGGAAACATCGGGACAGGGGGCACTGAGCAGTTCTTC. It codes for CASSPRGNIGTGGTEQFF.